This T cell receptor beta chain derives from a study of cytomegalovirus exposure and HLA in healthy donors. Study summary: The study placed around 80% of its approximately 360 genotyped donors in the Caucasian-associated ancestry cluster.

A single count supports this clone. Germline V gives CDR1 SGHVS, CDR2 FQNEAQ. There are 15 residues in the CDR3. The V and J ends lost 5 bases and 0 bases respectively, with 13 bases between them. The PCR ran on 60 Vbeta and 13 Jbeta primers. Assay used: immunoSEQ multiplex PCR; TCRdb lists only in-frame clones, some missing. Seen here are fewer than 200,000 clones, 84% observed once, and the top ten hold roughly 1.2%. The clonotype originates from a girl aged 2 to 9 in good health and CMV-seropositive. Sequenced material: PBMCs. V usage is TRBV7-8 and J usage is TRBJ1-1; D is possibly TRBD1 (6 bases). The CDR3 DNA is TGTGCCAGCAGCACTAAGACAGGTATGAACACTGAAGCTTTCTTT. Protein: CASSTKTGMNTEAFF.